A selection of T cell receptor beta chains follows, all from one sample in a study of blood T cell repertoires in COVID-19. The protocol was immunoSEQ multiplex PCR, while the TCRdb copy is restricted to in-frame clones and leaves out a portion. The repertoire consists of about 330,000 clones, with 70% to 90% occurring once and the leading ten covering about 5.7%. The sequencing sample was made of PBMCs or T cells enriched from blood (not recorded which). These receptors were collected from a woman aged 25 to 39 who had recovered from COVID-19. The CDR3 runs from the conserved cysteine through the conserved F or W. The D gene is left open where the match is weak. Clone size, where shown, is once, few, many, or a class for clones that have expanded.

clone size: NA
D gene: NA
J gene: TRBJ1-6
V gene: TRBV3-1/TRBV3-2
CDR3 protein: CASSQGGGSYNSPLHF
CDR3 DNA: TGTGCCAGCAGCCAAGGAGGGGGCTCCTATAATTCACCCCTCCACTTT

clone size: NA
D gene: NA
J gene: TRBJ2-7
V gene: TRBV19
CDR3 protein: CASSNGLGFEQYF
CDR3 DNA: TGTGCCAGTAGTAATGGCCTTGGTTTCGAGCAGTACTTC

clone size: NA
D gene: NA
J gene: TRBJ1-2
V gene: TRBV5-6
CDR3 protein: CASSLRTAYTSNYGYTF
CDR3 DNA: TGTGCCAGCAGCTTAAGGACAGCCTACACTTCTAACTATGGCTACACCTTC

clone size: NA
D gene: NA
J gene: TRBJ1-1
V gene: TRBV12-3/TRBV12-4
CDR3 protein: CASRRQENTEAFF
CDR3 DNA: TGTGCCAGCAGGCGACAGGAGAACACTGAAGCTTTCTTT

clone size: NA
D gene: NA
J gene: TRBJ2-5
V gene: TRBV6-5
CDR3 protein: CASRLGGAETQYF
CDR3 DNA: TGTGCCAGCAGGCTTGGGGGGGCCGAGACCCAGTACTTC

clone size: few
D gene: NA
J gene: TRBJ1-2
V gene: TRBV28
CDR3 protein: CASSQTRGPVYGYTF
CDR3 DNA: TGTGCCAGCAGTCAGACGAGAGGCCCGGTTTATGGCTACACCTTC

clone size: NA
D gene: NA
J gene: TRBJ1-5
V gene: TRBV7-8
CDR3 protein: CASSLGAGNQPQHF
CDR3 DNA: TGTGCCAGCAGCTTAGGCGCCGGGAATCAGCCCCAGCATTTT

clone size: NA
D gene: NA
J gene: TRBJ2-3
V gene: TRBV5-8
CDR3 protein: CASSDGGVRNTDTQYF
CDR3 DNA: TGTGCCAGCAGCGATGGAGGGGTGAGAAACACAGATACGCAGTATTTT

clone size: NA
D gene: TRBD1
J gene: TRBJ2-5
V gene: TRBV19
CDR3 protein: CASSGTGAETQYF
CDR3 DNA: TGTGCCAGTAGCGGGACAGGGGCAGAGACCCAGTACTTC

clone size: NA
D gene: NA
J gene: TRBJ1-1
V gene: TRBV28
CDR3 protein: CASSLLAGDTEAFF
CDR3 DNA: TGTGCCAGCAGCCTCCTCGCGGGGGACACTGAAGCTTTCTTT

clone size: NA
D gene: TRBD1
J gene: TRBJ1-1
V gene: TRBV6-2/TRBV6-3
CDR3 protein: CASSSPGTGSWDTEAFF
CDR3 DNA: TGTGCCAGCAGTTCCCCCGGGACAGGGTCGTGGGACACTGAAGCTTTCTTT

clone size: NA
D gene: NA
J gene: TRBJ2-7
V gene: TRBV6-5
CDR3 protein: CASSATGYPHYEQYF
CDR3 DNA: TGTGCCAGCAGCGCTACAGGGTATCCCCACTACGAGCAGTACTTC

clone size: once
D gene: TRBD1
J gene: TRBJ1-5
V gene: TRBV28
CDR3 protein: CASSPRQGANQPQHF
CDR3 DNA: TGTGCCAGCAGTCCTAGACAGGGGGCCAACCAGCCCCAGCATTTT